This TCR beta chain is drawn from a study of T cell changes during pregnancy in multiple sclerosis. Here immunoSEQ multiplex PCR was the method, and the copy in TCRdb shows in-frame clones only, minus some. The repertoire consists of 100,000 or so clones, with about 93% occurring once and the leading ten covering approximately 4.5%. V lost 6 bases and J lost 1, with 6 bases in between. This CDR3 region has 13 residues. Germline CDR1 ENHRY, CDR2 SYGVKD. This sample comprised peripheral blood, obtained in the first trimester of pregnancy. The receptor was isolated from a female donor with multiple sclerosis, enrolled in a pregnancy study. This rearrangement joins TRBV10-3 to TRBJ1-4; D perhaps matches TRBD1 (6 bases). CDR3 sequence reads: CAIRGGTNEKLFF. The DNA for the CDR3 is TGTGCCATCAGAGGGGGAACTAATGAAAAACTGTTTTTT.